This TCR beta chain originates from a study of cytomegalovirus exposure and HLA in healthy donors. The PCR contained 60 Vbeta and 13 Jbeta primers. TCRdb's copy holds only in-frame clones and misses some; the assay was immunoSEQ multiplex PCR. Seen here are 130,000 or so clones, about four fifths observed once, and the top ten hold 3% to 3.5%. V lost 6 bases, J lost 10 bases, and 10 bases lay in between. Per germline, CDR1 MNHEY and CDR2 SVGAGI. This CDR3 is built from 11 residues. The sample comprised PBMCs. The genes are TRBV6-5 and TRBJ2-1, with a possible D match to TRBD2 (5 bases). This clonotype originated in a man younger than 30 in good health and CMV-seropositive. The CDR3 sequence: CASRDLGEQFF. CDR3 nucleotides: TGTGCCAGCAGGGACTTGGGAGAGCAGTTCTTC.